Presented here are 29 T cell receptor beta chains from one specimen sequenced in a study of T cell responses to AZD1222 COVID-19 vaccine. Sequencing was performed with immunoSEQ multiplex PCR; in TCRdb, only in-frame clones are kept and a portion is missing. The repertoire holds approximately 170,000 clones, about 90% seen once, with under 1.2% in the top ten. The input for sequencing was peripheral blood, taken 28 days after the second AZD1222 dose. These receptor sequences come from an adult who received the AZD1222 COVID-19 vaccine.

This clone was observed a few times. V is TRBV7-9 and J is TRBJ2-3; tentatively, D is TRBD1 (6 bases). CDR3 size: 15 residues. Trimming pared 5 bases from V and 3 bases from J, leaving 15 bases between. The V gene's germline CDR1 is SEHNR and CDR2 FQNEAQ (reference sequence). The CDR3 nucleotides read TGTGCCAGCAGCCTACAGGGTTCTAGTACAGATACGCAGTATTTT. Amino acids: CASSLQGSSTDTQYF.

The rearrangement uses TRBV24-1 and TRBJ2-3; possibly TRBD2 for D (6 bases). Between the trimmed V and J ends, which lost 3 bases and 0 bases, there was a span of 15 bases. Germline lookup yields CDR1 KGHDR and CDR2 SFDVKD. The CDR3 is made up of 17 amino acids. The CDR3 region is CATSDAGYRNSTDTQYF. The CDR3 DNA sequence: TGTGCCACCAGTGATGCGGGGTACCGAAATAGCACAGATACGCAGTATTTT.

The table lists this clone with a count of one. The chain recombines TRBV7-2 with TRBJ1-4; D remains ambiguous. Germline CDR1 SGHTA, CDR2 FQGNSA. The CDR3 totals 11 residues. V was cut by 2 bases and J by 10 bases, with 5 bases left in between. This chain's CDR3 is CASSLFGKLFF. The CDR3 DNA follows: TGTGCCAGCAGCTTATTTGGAAAACTGTTTTTT.

The chain employs TRBV7-9 and TRBJ2-6; 9 bases fit TRBD1. In germline, CDR1 is SEHNR, CDR2 FQNEAQ (reference sequence). This CDR3 is built from 16 residues. Trimming at V came to 11 bases and at J to 4 bases, leaving 12 bases not matched to a gene. The CDR3 is CAGGPGTGNGANVLTF. CDR3 coding DNA: TGTGCCGGGGGACCCGGGACAGGGAACGGGGCCAACGTCCTGACTTTC. The entire variable domain, with the rest obtained from reference TRBV7-9 and TRBJ2-6, is as follows: DTGVSQNPRHKITKRGQNVTFRCDPISEHNRLYWYRQTLGQGPEFLTYFQNEAQLEKSRLLSDRFSAERPKGSFSTLEIQRTEQGDSAMYLCAGGPGTGNGANVLTFGAGSRLTVL.

This chain connects TRBV5-1 to TRBJ1-2; D unresolved. The CDR3 sequence is 13 residues long. The germline CDR1 and CDR2 sequences are SGHRS and YFSETQ. The germline V and J ends were trimmed by 4 bases and 0 bases, with 7 bases remaining between them. CDR3 sequence (DNA): TGCGCCAGCAGCAACATAGCTAACTATGGCTACACCTTC. Protein: CASSNIANYGYTF.

For this clone: Other DNA sequences in the same sample also yield this CDR3. The gene calls are TRBV2 and TRBJ2-3; D not certain. The length of the CDR3 is 11 residues. V was clipped by 5 bases and J by 2 bases, with 2 bases between them. Per germline, CDR1 SNHLY and CDR2 FYNNEI. CDR3 loop: CASSLTDTQYF. In nucleotides, the CDR3 is TGTGCCAGCAGTCTCACAGATACGCAGTATTTT.

This chain uses TRBV6-5 with TRBJ1-3; a weak D match, TRBD1 (6 bases). V was clipped by 5 bases and J by 1 base, with 9 bases between them. Germline V CDR1 and CDR2: MNHEY, SVGAGI. The CDR3 is 14 residues long. CDR3 nucleotide sequence: TGTGCCAGCAGTACTACAGGGTCTGGAAACACCATATATTTT. This translates into CASSTTGSGNTIYF.

This clone was detected once. The V gene is TRBV23-1, the J gene TRBJ2-7, with TRBD1 matching over 8 bases. TRBV23-1 is flagged as an ORF with uncertain function. The CDR3 loop spans 16 amino acids. V trimming: 2 bases; J trimming: 2 bases; junction bases outside the gene matches: 8. CDR3 in DNA: TGCGCCAGCAGTCAAGAGGGCAGGGGGCGACCCTACGAGCAGTACTTC. Translated, it gives CASSQEGRGRPYEQYF.

The chain uses TRBV2 and TRBJ2-2, with 9 bases fitting TRBD1. Unmatched junction bases numbered 4, after V lost 4 bases and J lost 4 bases. This CDR3 comprises 15 residues. Germline V gene data show CDR1 as SNHLY and CDR2 as FYNNEI. This chain's CDR3 is CASSATGGSTGELFF. CDR3 DNA: TGTGCCAGCAGTGCAACAGGGGGCTCCACCGGGGAGCTGTTTTTT.

CDR3 protein: CASSRNGQNNSPLHF. CDR3 in DNA: TGCGCCAGCAGCCGGAACGGACAAAATAATTCACCCCTCCACTTT. V gene TRBV4-1 combines with J gene TRBJ1-6; D may be TRBD1 (5 bases). Germline-derived CDR1 and CDR2 are MGHRA and YSYEKL. Trimming cost V 4 bases and J 5 bases, with 12 bases left between them. The length of the CDR3 is 15 residues.

The chain employs TRBV10-1 and TRBJ1-3; D might be TRBD1 (5 bases). The CDR3 spans 17 residues. Germline V CDR1 and CDR2: WNHNN, SYGVQD (reference sequence). Trimming left V 7 bases short and J 0 bases short, with 19 bases between. The chain's CDR3 is CASTPVSGQSSGNTIYF. For the CDR3, the DNA is TGCGCCAGCACCCCAGTGAGCGGACAAAGCTCTGGAAACACCATATATTTT.

In nucleotides, the CDR3 is TGTGCCAGCAGCTTGATATGGGATTCACCCCTCCACTTT. It yields the protein CASSLIWDSPLHF. V is TRBV7-2 and J is TRBJ1-6, with unresolved D. This CDR3 region has 13 residues. V lost 3 bases and J lost 8, with 8 bases in between. Germline lookup yields CDR1 SGHTA and CDR2 FQGNSA.

The chain carries TRBV6-4 and TRBJ2-1, with D perhaps TRBD1 (6 bases). This CDR3 has 15 residues. Looked up from germline, CDR1 is MRHNA and CDR2 is SNTAGT. Trimming took off 5 bases at V and 8 bases at J, with 19 bases between the two ends. CDR3 in amino acids: CASSSQPTGRYEQFF. CDR3 nucleotides: TGTGCCAGCAGTAGCCAACCTACAGGGAGATATGAGCAGTTCTTC.

The V call is TRBV3-1 (or the pseudogene TRBV3-2), the J call TRBJ2-2; possibly TRBD1 for D (6 bases). The germline gives CDR1 LGHDT, CDR2 YNNKEL (reference sequence). Trimming shortened V by 8 bases and J by 1 base, and 8 bases separated the two germline ends. The CDR3 runs 13 residues. The CDR3 loop reads CASLDRNTGELFF. CDR3 bases: TGTGCCAGCCTGGACAGGAACACCGGGGAGCTGTTTTTT.

The chain joins TRBV18 to TRBJ1-2; D gene unclear. CDR1 and CDR2 from the germline V gene are KGHSH and LQKENI. V was clipped by 6 bases and J by 0 bases, with 20 bases between them. This CDR3 spans 17 amino acids. The CDR3 protein is CASSPVEGPLANYGYTF. CDR3 bases: TGTGCCAGCTCCCCCGTTGAAGGTCCCCTAGCTAACTATGGCTACACCTTC.

V gene TRBV5-5 combines with J gene TRBJ1-1; D may be TRBD1 (5 bases). There are 17 residues in the CDR3. Germline values: CDR1 SGHKS, CDR2 YYEKEE (reference sequence). V gave up 3 bases and J gave up 0 bases, with 18 bases separating them. This CDR3 is CASSWAPVWGVNTEAFF. DNA for the CDR3: TGTGCCAGCAGCTGGGCCCCAGTGTGGGGGGTGAACACTGAAGCTTTCTTT.

V usage is TRBV14 and J usage is TRBJ1-3; the D is unclear. This CDR3 comprises 16 residues. CDR1 is SGHDN and CDR2 is FVKESK in the germline V gene. Trimming pared 2 bases from V and 2 bases from J, leaving 13 bases between. CDR3 sequence reads: CASSQTGSTAGNTIYF. The CDR3 DNA is TGTGCCAGCAGCCAAACCGGGTCGACGGCTGGAAACACCATATATTTT.

The rearrangement joins TRBV18 to TRBJ2-1; D is uncertain. CDR1 and CDR2 (germline): KGHSH, LQKENI. CDR3 size: 12 residues. The V and J ends lost 6 bases and 5 bases respectively, with 8 bases between them. DNA of the CDR3: TGTGCCAGCTCCCCCGTTAACAATGAGCAGTTCTTC. Protein: CASSPVNNEQFF.

This chain uses TRBV5-4 with TRBJ1-6; D is undetermined. The germline gives CDR1 SGHNT, CDR2 YYREEE (reference sequence). Trimming stripped 0 bases from V and 9 bases from J, with 10 bases between. The CDR3 length is 14 residues. The CDR3 region has the DNA TGTGCCAGCAGCTTGGACGGTAACCCTTCACCCCTCCACTTT. Protein sequence: CASSLDGNPSPLHF.

The V call is TRBV6-5, the J call TRBJ1-5; a possible D gene is TRBD1 (6 bases). Per the germline V gene, CDR1 is MNHEY and CDR2 is SVGAGI. The CDR3 has 13 amino acids. V was shortened by 6 bases and J by 6 bases, with 12 bases between the two germline ends. The CDR3: CASRRTDTQPQHF. Written as DNA, the CDR3 is TGTGCCAGCAGGAGGACAGATACTCAGCCCCAGCATTTT.

This clone turned up a few times. V gene TRBV3-1 (or the pseudogene TRBV3-2) combines with J gene TRBJ1-1; tentative D call: TRBD1 (5 bases). In germline, CDR1 is LGHDT, CDR2 YNNKEL (reference sequence). V dropped 7 bases and J dropped 7 bases, with 13 bases sitting between them. This CDR3 contains 12 residues. As DNA, the CDR3 is TGTGCCAGCAATTCGGCAGGGTATGAAGCTTTCTTT. Protein product: CASNSAGYEAFF.

The chain joins TRBV15 to TRBJ2-7, with 7 bases fitting TRBD2. The CDR3 runs 18 residues. The V gene's germline CDR1 is LNHNV and CDR2 YYDKDF (reference sequence). With 5 bases clipped from V and 5 bases from J, the junction kept 21 bases outside the gene matches. CDR3: CATSPRGGGFPFKDEQYF. In DNA, the CDR3 is TGTGCCACCAGCCCCCGAGGCGGGGGTTTTCCCTTTAAGGACGAGCAGTACTTC.

The rearrangement uses TRBV27 and TRBJ1-1; D is undetermined. The germline CDR1 and CDR2 sequences are MNHEY and SMNVEV (reference sequence). Deletions cut 6 bases from V and 1 base from J, with 9 bases between. This CDR3 is 13 amino acids long. The CDR3 sequence: CASSPFTNTEAFF. In nucleotides, the CDR3 is TGTGCCAGCAGCCCGTTTACGAACACTGAAGCTTTCTTT.

This chain joins TRBV5-4 and TRBJ2-3; 9 positions match TRBD2. The CDR3 is 17 residues long. Unmatched junction bases numbered 10, after V lost 1 base and J lost 4 bases. Germline lookup yields CDR1 SGHNT and CDR2 YYREEE (reference sequence). CDR3 sequence: CASSLYRAGGPSDTQYF. The CDR3 DNA follows: TGTGCCAGCAGCTTGTACCGGGCGGGGGGGCCATCAGATACGCAGTATTTT.

This chain uses TRBV15 with TRBJ1-1; D gene uncertain. Germline CDR1 and CDR2: LNHNV and YYDKDF (reference sequence). The germline V and J ends were trimmed by 1 base and 0 bases, with 3 bases remaining between them. The CDR3 is made up of 13 amino acids. The CDR3 sequence is CATSRGLNTEAFF. The DNA for the CDR3 is TGTGCCACCAGCAGAGGCCTGAACACTGAAGCTTTCTTT.

The CDR3 region has the DNA TGTGCCAGCACGCCAGAACAGGGGGCAGGGACTGAAGCTTTCTTT. It is translated as CASTPEQGAGTEAFF. V gene TRBV2 combines with J gene TRBJ1-1, with 9 bases aligning to TRBD1. Per germline, CDR1 SNHLY and CDR2 FYNNEI. CDR3 size: 15 residues. V gave up 7 bases and J gave up 5 bases; unmatched junction bases: 11.

CDR3 bases: TGTGCCAGCAGTTCAGGCGACTACAATGAGCAGTTCTTC. It encodes CASSSGDYNEQFF. The V gene is TRBV6-2 or TRBV6-3, the J gene TRBJ2-1; D gene unclear. CDR3 length: 13 residues. CDR1 MNHEY and CDR2 SVGEGT come from the germline V gene. The V gene lost 4 bases and the J gene lost 3 bases, with 7 bases spanning the gap.

This chain uses TRBV5-1 with TRBJ1-5; maybe TRBD1 (6 bases). With 2 bases removed from V and 0 bases from J, the gap between germline ends came to 12 bases. This CDR3 comprises 16 residues. The germline gives CDR1 SGHRS, CDR2 YFSETQ. The CDR3 protein is CASSFTGPHSNQPQHF. Here the CDR3 DNA reads TGCGCCAGCAGCTTTACAGGGCCGCATAGCAATCAGCCCCAGCATTTT. The complete variable domain, with remaining parts taken from reference TRBV5-1 and TRBJ1-5, reads KAGVTQTPRYLIKTRGQQVTLSCSPISGHRSVSWYQQTPGQGLQFLFEYFSETQRNKGNFPGRFSGRQFSNSRSEMNVSTLELGDSALYLCASSFTGPHSNQPQHFGDGTRLSIL.

The chain joins TRBV5-5 to TRBJ1-2; D is perhaps TRBD1 (5 bases). CDR1 is SGHKS and CDR2 is YYEKEE in the germline V gene (reference sequence). V lost 1 base, J lost 3 bases, and 7 bases lay in between. This CDR3 region has 13 residues. The CDR3 DNA sequence: TGTGCCAGCAGCTTGATGGGGCACTATGGCTACACCTTC. Its protein is CASSLMGHYGYTF.